A selection of T cell receptor beta chains follows, all from one sample in a study of T-cell reconstitution after alpha-beta-depleted transplantation in children. Each CDR3 protein gets one entry after TCRdb re-called the PCR reads with MiXCR. Of about 270,000 distinct CDR3 sequences in the sample, more than 8% were seen once. Sample: PBMCs from the stem cell graft donor, taken from the stem cell graft. The receptors here all came from a human donor who donated a stem cell graft to a child with SCID. CDR3s include the opening cysteine and the closing phenylalanine or tryptophan. A D gene is named only where the DNA matches it firmly. Clone sizes are given selectively: once, few, many, or a class where the clone is expanded.

d_call | clone_size | j_call | v_call | cdr3_aa | cdr3_nt
TRBD1 | NA | TRBJ1-1 | TRBV18 | CASSPPYIGTGLTEAFF | TGTGCCAGCTCACCACCTTACATTGGGACAGGTTTAACTGAAGCTTTCTTT
NA | many | TRBJ2-3 | TRBV7-3 | CASSLKSATDTQYF | TGTGCCAGCAGCTTAAAGTCAGCCACAGATACGCAGTATTTT
NA | many | TRBJ1-2 | TRBV24-1 | CATQGPELGYTF | TGTGCCACCCAGGGACCAGAACTTGGCTACACCTTC
TRBD1 | NA | TRBJ2-7 | TRBV3-1 | CASSPTDREYEQYF | TGTGCCAGCAGCCCGACGGACAGGGAATACGAGCAGTACTTC
NA | few | TRBJ2-3 | TRBV4-1 | CASRPRQGLGGTDTQYF | TGCGCCAGCAGACCAAGGCAGGGACTGGGGGGCACAGATACGCAGTATTTT
NA | NA | TRBJ2-5 | TRBV10-3 | CATRRGEQAQETQYF | TGTGCCACCCGACGCGGAGAGCAGGCTCAAGAGACCCAGTACTTC
NA | NA | TRBJ2-5 | TRBV20-1 | CSGLGGGIGETQYF | TGCAGTGGGCTGGGGGGTGGAATCGGAGAGACCCAGTACTTC
NA | many | TRBJ2-7 | TRBV5-6 | CASSATPIHYEQYF | TGTGCCAGCAGCGCAACGCCGATACACTACGAGCAGTACTTC
TRBD1 | many | TRBJ2-3 | TRBV7-8 | CASSLETGFSTDTQYF | TGTGCCAGCAGCTTAGAGACAGGGTTTAGCACAGATACGCAGTATTTT
NA | many | TRBJ2-2 | TRBV12-3/TRBV12-4 | CASRPGPRFTNTGELFF | TGTGCCAGCAGACCCGGACCCCGATTCACAAACACCGGGGAGCTGTTTTTT
NA | NA | TRBJ1-2 | TRBV6-1 | CASSEAGGISVGGYTF | TGTGCCAGCAGTGAAGCAGGAGGGATCTCGGTGGGTGGCTACACCTTC
NA | NA | TRBJ1-1 | TRBV20-1 | CSASRVSAEAFF | TGCAGTGCTAGCAGGGTCTCAGCTGAAGCTTTCTTT
NA | NA | TRBJ2-1 | TRBV7-6 | CASSLVAALEYNEQFF | TGTGCCAGCAGCTTAGTGGCCGCCCTAGAGTACAATGAGCAGTTCTTC
TRBD1 | few | TRBJ2-7 | TRBV12-3/TRBV12-4 | CASSKTGLPYEQYF | TGTGCCAGCAGTAAGACAGGGCTCCCCTACGAGCAGTACTTC
NA | NA | TRBJ1-1 | TRBV10-3 | CATSREMNTEAFF | TGTGCCACTTCTAGGGAAATGAACACTGAAGCTTTCTTT
NA | NA | TRBJ1-1 | TRBV6-5 | CASSYLEGRGTEAFF | TGTGCCAGCAGTTACTTGGAAGGCAGGGGCACTGAAGCTTTCTTT
NA | many | TRBJ2-2 | TRBV3-1 | CASSQDLGTGELFF | TGTGCCAGCAGCCAAGATTTGGGCACCGGGGAGCTGTTTTTT
NA | NA | TRBJ2-3 | TRBV12-3/TRBV12-4 | CASSSGPPGDTQYF | TGTGCCAGCAGTTCCGGACCCCCGGGGGATACGCAGTATTTT
NA | many | TRBJ2-7 | TRBV29-1 | CSVVDPRQAEQYF | TGCAGCGTTGTGGACCCCAGGCAGGCCGAGCAGTACTTC
NA | few | TRBJ2-1 | TRBV2 | CASSEGREQFF | TGTGCCAGCAGTGAGGGTCGTGAGCAGTTCTTC
NA | NA | TRBJ2-7 | TRBV9 | CASSGELQGPEQYF | TGTGCCAGCAGCGGAGAATTACAGGGTCCCGAGCAGTACTTC
NA | NA | TRBJ2-7 | TRBV12-3/TRBV12-4 | CASSPHVGEQYF | TGTGCCAGCAGCCCCCACGTTGGGGAGCAGTACTTC
NA | few | TRBJ2-5 | TRBV7-6 | CASSLSGEGTQYF | TGTGCCAGCAGCTTATCGGGGGAAGGGACCCAGTACTTC
NA | NA | TRBJ1-4 | TRBV10-3 | CAISGFGEKLFF | TGTGCCATCAGTGGGTTCGGTGAAAAACTGTTTTTT
NA | NA | TRBJ1-2 | TRBV6-5 | CASSAGTDGYTF | TGTGCCAGCAGTGCCGGGACTGATGGCTACACCTTC
TRBD1 | NA | TRBJ1-2 | TRBV12-3/TRBV12-4 | CASSASGTGVYGYTF | TGTGCCAGCAGTGCCTCCGGGACAGGGGTCTATGGCTACACCTTC
NA | NA | TRBJ1-6 | TRBV4-1 | CASSQGVTANSPLHF | TGCGCCAGCAGCCAAGGGGTGACAGCAAATTCACCCCTCCACTTT
NA | few | TRBJ2-5 | TRBV5-1 | CASSPGLVQETQYF | TGCGCCAGCAGCCCCGGCCTTGTTCAAGAGACCCAGTACTTC
NA | NA | TRBJ2-1 | TRBV12-3/TRBV12-4 | CASSLSGLEYNEQFF | TGTGCCAGCAGTTTATCCGGACTGGAATACAATGAGCAGTTCTTC
TRBD2 | few | TRBJ2-1 | TRBV24-1 | CATSDPGGGTEQFF | TGTGCCACCAGTGATCCCGGGGGGGGGACTGAGCAGTTCTTC
NA | many | TRBJ2-7 | TRBV6-5 | CASSYSSPFGEITHHEQYF | TGTGCCAGCAGTTACTCGTCACCCTTTGGGGAAATAACCCACCACGAGCAGTACTTC
NA | NA | TRBJ2-7 | TRBV11-2 | CASSSGLTYEQYF | TGTGCCAGCAGCTCGGGTTTAACCTACGAGCAGTACTTC
TRBD1 | few | TRBJ2-3 | TRBV20-1 | CSASVQGSDTQYF | TGCAGTGCTAGCGTACAGGGGTCAGATACGCAGTATTTT
TRBD2 | NA | TRBJ2-1 | TRBV5-5 | CASSVRDGGELYNEQFF | TGTGCCAGCAGCGTCCGCGACGGGGGGGAACTATACAATGAGCAGTTCTTC
TRBD1 | NA | TRBJ2-7 | TRBV4-1 | CASSQAGQGSYEQYF | TGCGCCAGCAGCCAGGCAGGACAGGGATCCTACGAGCAGTACTTC
TRBD1 | NA | TRBJ1-5 | TRBV12-3/TRBV12-4 | CASSQGQGALQPQHF | TGTGCCAGCAGCCAGGGACAGGGGGCCTTACAGCCCCAGCATTTT
NA | few | TRBJ1-1 | TRBV9 | CASSVGGAVNTEAFF | TGTGCCAGCAGCGTAGGGGGGGCGGTCAACACTGAAGCTTTCTTT
NA | once | TRBJ2-1 | TRBV5-6 | CASSLTDDQFF | TGTGCCAGCAGCCTTACGGATGATCAGTTCTTC
NA | many | TRBJ1-1 | TRBV6-5 | CASSYLGDTEAFF | TGTGCCAGCAGTTATCTTGGGGACACTGAAGCTTTCTTT
NA | many | TRBJ2-5 | TRBV20-1 | CSARGRLGPQETQYF | TGCAGTGCTAGAGGTCGGTTGGGGCCTCAAGAGACCCAGTACTTC
NA | NA | TRBJ2-2 | TRBV7-9 | CASSYRVTGELFF | TGTGCCAGCAGTTACAGGGTCACCGGGGAGCTGTTTTTT
NA | NA | TRBJ1-1 | TRBV12-3/TRBV12-4 | CASSRETKGTGAFF | TGTGCCAGCAGTCGCGAAACAAAGGGAACTGGAGCTTTCTTT
NA | few | TRBJ2-5 | TRBV7-9 | CASSPTPIQETQYF | TGTGCCAGCAGCCCAACACCGATTCAAGAGACCCAGTACTTC
NA | NA | TRBJ1-5 | TRBV5-1 | CASSSVGSSNQPQHF | TGCGCCAGCAGCTCCGTGGGGTCGAGCAATCAGCCCCAGCATTTT
NA | NA | TRBJ2-1 | TRBV7-8 | CASSLGFQGNEQFF | TGTGCCAGCAGCTTAGGTTTCCAGGGCAATGAGCAGTTCTTC